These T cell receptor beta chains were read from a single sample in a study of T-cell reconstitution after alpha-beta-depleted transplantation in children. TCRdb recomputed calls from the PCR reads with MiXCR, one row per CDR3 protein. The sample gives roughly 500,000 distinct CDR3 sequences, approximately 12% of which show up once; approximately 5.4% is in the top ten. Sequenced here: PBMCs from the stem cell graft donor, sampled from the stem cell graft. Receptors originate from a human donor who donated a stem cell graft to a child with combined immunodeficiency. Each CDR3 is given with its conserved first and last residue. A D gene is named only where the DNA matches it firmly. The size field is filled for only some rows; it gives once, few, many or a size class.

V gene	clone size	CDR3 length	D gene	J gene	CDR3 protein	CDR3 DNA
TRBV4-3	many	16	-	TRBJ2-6	CASSQDDSSGANVLTF	TGCGCCAGCAGCCAAGACGACAGCTCTGGGGCCAACGTCCTGACTTTC
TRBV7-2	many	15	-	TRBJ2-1	CASSLAGLADNEQFF	TGTGCCAGCAGCTTAGCGGGACTCGCTGACAATGAGCAGTTCTTC
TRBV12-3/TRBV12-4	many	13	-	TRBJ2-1	CASSLGGAGEQFF	TGTGCCAGCAGTTTAGGGGGGGCCGGAGAGCAGTTCTTC
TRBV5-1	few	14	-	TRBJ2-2	CASSLRADTGELFF	TGCGCCAGCAGCTTGAGGGCGGATACCGGGGAGCTGTTTTTT
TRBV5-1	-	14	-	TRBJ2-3	CASSPDGLTDTQYF	TGCGCCAGCAGCCCAGACGGACTTACAGATACGCAGTATTTT
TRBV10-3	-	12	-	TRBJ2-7	CAIRSEQSEQYF	TGTGCCATCAGGTCGGAACAATCCGAGCAGTACTTC
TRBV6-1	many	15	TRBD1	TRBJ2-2	CASGKDRGGTGELFF	TGTGCCAGCGGGAAGGACAGGGGAGGTACCGGGGAGCTGTTTTTT
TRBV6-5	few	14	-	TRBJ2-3	CASSSGPPLDTQYF	TGTGCCAGCAGTTCCGGGCCTCCATTGGATACGCAGTATTTT
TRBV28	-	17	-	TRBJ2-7	CASSFRWADQGGYEQYF	TGTGCCAGCAGTTTCCGTTGGGCAGACCAGGGGGGCTACGAGCAGTACTTC
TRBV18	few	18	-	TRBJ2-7	CASSPQQQGGYFSYEQYF	TGTGCCAGCTCACCACAACAACAGGGAGGGTATTTCTCCTACGAGCAGTACTTC
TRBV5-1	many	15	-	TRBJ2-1	CASSPGSNAYNEQFF	TGCGCCAGCAGCCCCGGGAGCAATGCCTACAATGAGCAGTTCTTC
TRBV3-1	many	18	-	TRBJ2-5	CASSQTSPGHIPEGTQYF	TGTGCCAGCAGCCAAACTTCCCCGGGACACATCCCCGAAGGGACCCAGTACTTC
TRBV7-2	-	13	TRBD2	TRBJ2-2	CASSLAVSGTSFF	TGTGCCAGCAGCTTAGCCGTGTCCGGGACTAGCTTTTTT
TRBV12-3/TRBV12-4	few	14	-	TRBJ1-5	CASSLALGDQPQHF	TGTGCCAGCAGTTTAGCACTGGGAGATCAGCCCCAGCATTTT
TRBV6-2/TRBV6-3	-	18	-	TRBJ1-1	CASSYSIPGAAMNTEAFF	TGTGCCAGCAGTTACTCGATCCCGGGGGCGGCGATGAACACTGAAGCTTTCTTT
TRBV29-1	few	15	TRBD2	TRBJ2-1	CSVEPLGGGSNEQFF	TGCAGCGTGGAGCCCCTCGGCGGGGGGAGCAATGAGCAGTTCTTC
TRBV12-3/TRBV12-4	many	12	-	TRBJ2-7	CASSPDTYEQYF	TGTGCCAGCAGTCCGGACACCTACGAGCAGTACTTC
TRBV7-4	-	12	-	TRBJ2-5	CASREGWETQYF	TGTGCCAGCAGGGAGGGATGGGAGACCCAGTACTTC
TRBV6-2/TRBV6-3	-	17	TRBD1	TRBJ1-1	CASSYLWGQPAYTEAFF	TGTGCCAGCAGTTACCTATGGGGACAGCCGGCGTACACTGAAGCTTTCTTT
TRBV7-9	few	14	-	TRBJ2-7	CASSLREGETEQYF	TGTGCCAGCAGCCTCCGTGAGGGAGAAACCGAGCAGTACTTC
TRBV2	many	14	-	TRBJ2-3	CASSATGPPDTQYF	TGTGCCAGCAGTGCAACGGGGCCCCCAGATACGCAGTATTTT
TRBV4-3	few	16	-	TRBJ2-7	CASSRNLIGSTYEQYF	TGCGCCAGCAGCCGTAATCTTATAGGGAGCACCTACGAGCAGTACTTC
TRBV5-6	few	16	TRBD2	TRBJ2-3	CASSLTGLAGVKTQYF	TGTGCCAGCAGCTTGACCGGACTAGCGGGGGTGAAAACGCAGTATTTT
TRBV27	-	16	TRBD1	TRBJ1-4	CASSLSTTGGDGKLFF	TGTGCCAGCAGTTTATCCACCACAGGGGGTGACGGAAAACTGTTTTTT
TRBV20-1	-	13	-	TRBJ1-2	CSASSGSDYGYTF	TGCAGTGCTAGCTCAGGGAGTGACTATGGCTACACCTTC
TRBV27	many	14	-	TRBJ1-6	CASGGSSYNSPLHF	TGTGCCAGCGGAGGGAGCTCCTATAATTCACCCCTCCACTTT
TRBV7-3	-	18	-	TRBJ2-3	CASSSIPVGQGGTDTQYF	TGTGCCAGCAGCTCAATACCCGTCGGGCAGGGTGGGACAGATACGCAGTATTTT
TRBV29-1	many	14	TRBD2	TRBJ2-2	CSVGTSGGTGELFF	TGCAGCGTTGGGACTAGCGGGGGGACCGGGGAGCTGTTTTTT
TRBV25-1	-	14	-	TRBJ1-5	CASSELSRIQPQHF	TGTGCCAGCAGTGAATTAAGCAGAATTCAGCCCCAGCATTTT